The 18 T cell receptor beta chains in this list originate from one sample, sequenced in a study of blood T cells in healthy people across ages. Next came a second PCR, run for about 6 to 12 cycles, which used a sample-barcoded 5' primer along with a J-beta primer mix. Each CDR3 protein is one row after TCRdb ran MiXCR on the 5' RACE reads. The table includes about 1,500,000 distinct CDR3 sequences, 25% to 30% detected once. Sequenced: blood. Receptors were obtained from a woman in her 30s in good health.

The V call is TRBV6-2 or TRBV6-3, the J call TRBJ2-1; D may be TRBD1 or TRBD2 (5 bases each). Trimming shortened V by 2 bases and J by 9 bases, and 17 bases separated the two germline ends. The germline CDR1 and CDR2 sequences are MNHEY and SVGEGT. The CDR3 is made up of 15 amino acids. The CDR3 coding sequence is TGTGCCAGCAGTTACCGGGACCACCGTTCGGGTGAGCAGTTCTTC. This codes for CASSYRDHRSGEQFF.

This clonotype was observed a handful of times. The CDR3 DNA is TGTGCCAGCAGCGTAGACGAGGGTACGAGCAATGAGCAGTTCTTC. Its protein is CASSVDEGTSNEQFF. The genes are TRBV9 and TRBJ2-1; a weak D match, TRBD2 (5 bases). The germline V and J ends were trimmed by 0 bases and 6 bases, with 13 bases remaining between them. Germline CDR1 is SGDLS and CDR2 is YYNGEE. The CDR3 runs 15 residues.

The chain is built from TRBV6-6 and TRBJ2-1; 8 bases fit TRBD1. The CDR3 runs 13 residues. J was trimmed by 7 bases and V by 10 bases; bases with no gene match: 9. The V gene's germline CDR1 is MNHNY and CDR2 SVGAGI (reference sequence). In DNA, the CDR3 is TGTGCCACCTCCGGGACAGGTCAAAATGAGCAGTTCTTC. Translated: CATSGTGQNEQFF.

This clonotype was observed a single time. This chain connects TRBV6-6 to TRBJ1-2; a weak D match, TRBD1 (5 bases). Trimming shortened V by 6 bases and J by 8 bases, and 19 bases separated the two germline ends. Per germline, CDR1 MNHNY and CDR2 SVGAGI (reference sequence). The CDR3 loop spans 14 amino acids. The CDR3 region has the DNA TGTGCCAGCAGCCCCCGGACACGGGGAGAGGGCTACACCTTC. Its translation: CASSPRTRGEGYTF.

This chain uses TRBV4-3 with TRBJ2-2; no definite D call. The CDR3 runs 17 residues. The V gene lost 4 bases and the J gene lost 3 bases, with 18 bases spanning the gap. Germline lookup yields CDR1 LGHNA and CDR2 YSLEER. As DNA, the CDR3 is TGCGCCAGCAGCCCGGCCCTCCTTGGTCGTGACACCGGGGAGCTGTTTTTT. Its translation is CASSPALLGRDTGELFF.

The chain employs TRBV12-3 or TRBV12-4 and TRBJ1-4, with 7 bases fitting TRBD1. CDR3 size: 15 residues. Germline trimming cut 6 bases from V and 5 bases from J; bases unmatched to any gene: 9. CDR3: CASSVMTGFNEKLFF. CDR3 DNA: TGTGCCAGCAGCGTGATGACAGGGTTCAATGAAAAACTGTTTTTT.

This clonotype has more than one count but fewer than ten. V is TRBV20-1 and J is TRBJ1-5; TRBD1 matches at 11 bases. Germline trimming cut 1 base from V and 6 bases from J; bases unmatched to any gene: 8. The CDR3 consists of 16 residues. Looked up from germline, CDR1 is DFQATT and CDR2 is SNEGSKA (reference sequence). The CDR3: CSARVRRDRGAQPQHF. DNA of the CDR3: TGCAGTGCTAGAGTCAGGAGGGACAGGGGGGCTCAGCCCCAGCATTTT.

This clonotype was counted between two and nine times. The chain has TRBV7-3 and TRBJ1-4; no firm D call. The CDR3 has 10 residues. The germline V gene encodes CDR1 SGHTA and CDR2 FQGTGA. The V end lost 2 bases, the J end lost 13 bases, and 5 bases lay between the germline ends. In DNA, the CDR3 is TGTGCCAGCAGCTTACTTAGACTGTTTTTT. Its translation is CASSLLRLFF.

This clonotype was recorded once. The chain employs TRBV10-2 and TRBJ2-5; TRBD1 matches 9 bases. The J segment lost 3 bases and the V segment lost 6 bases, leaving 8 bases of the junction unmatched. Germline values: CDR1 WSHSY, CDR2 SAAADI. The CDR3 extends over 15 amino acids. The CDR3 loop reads CASSGGQGPKETQYF. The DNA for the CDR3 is TGCGCCAGCAGCGGGGGACAGGGCCCCAAAGAGACCCAGTACTTC.

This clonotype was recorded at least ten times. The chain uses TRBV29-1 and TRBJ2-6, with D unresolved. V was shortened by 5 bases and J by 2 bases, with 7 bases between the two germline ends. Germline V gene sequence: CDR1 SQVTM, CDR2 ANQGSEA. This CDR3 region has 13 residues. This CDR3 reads CSVSITGANVLTF. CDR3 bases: TGCAGCGTTTCCATAACTGGGGCCAACGTCCTGACTTTC. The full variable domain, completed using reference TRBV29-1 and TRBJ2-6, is SAVISQKPSRDICQRGTSLTIQCQVDSQVTMMFWYRQQPGQSLTLIATANQGSEATYESGFVIDKFPISRPNLTFSTLTVSNMSPEDSSIYLCSVSITGANVLTFGAGSRLTVL.

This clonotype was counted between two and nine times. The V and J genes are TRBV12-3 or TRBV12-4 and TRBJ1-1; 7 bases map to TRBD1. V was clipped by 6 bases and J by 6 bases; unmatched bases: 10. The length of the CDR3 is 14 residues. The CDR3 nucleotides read TGTGCCAGCAGACTTGAGGGGGCTGGGGCTGAAGCTTTCTTT. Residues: CASRLEGAGAEAFF.

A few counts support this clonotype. The CDR3 DNA is TGTGCCAGCAGAGAAAGGACAGGGGACATAGATACGCAGTATTTT. It specifies CASRERTGDIDTQYF. This chain uses TRBV7-3 with TRBJ2-3; 9 bases are shared with TRBD1. Germline CDR1 is SGHTA and CDR2 is FQGTGA. This CDR3 comprises 15 residues. Trimming removed 6 bases from V and 5 bases from J; junction bases left unmatched: 9.

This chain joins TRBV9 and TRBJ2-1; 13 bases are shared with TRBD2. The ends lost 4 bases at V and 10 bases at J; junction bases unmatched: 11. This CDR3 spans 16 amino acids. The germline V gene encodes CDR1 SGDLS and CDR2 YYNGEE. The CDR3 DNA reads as TGTGCCAGCAGCTCTCTACTAGCGGGAGGGCCAGAGGAGCAGTTCTTC. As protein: CASSSLLAGGPEEQFF.

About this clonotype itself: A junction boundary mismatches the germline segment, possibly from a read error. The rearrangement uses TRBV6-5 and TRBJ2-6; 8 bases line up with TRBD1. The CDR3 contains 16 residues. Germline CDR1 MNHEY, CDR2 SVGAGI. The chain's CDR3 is CASSTTGVSGANVRTF. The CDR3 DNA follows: TGTGCCAGCTCCACGACAGGGGTATCGGGGGCCAACGTCCGGACTTTC.

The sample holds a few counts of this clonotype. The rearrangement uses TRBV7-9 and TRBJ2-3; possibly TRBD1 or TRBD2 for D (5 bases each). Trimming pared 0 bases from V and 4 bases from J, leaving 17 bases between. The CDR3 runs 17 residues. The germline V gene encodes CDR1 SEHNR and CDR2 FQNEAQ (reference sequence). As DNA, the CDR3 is TGTGCCAGCAGCTTAGCGCTACAGGCCAACGGGGCAGATACGCAGTATTTT. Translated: CASSLALQANGADTQYF.

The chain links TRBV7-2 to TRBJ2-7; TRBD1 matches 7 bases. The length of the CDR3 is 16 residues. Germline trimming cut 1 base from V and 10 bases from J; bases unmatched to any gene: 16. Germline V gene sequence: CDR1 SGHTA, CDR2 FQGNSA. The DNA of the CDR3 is TGTGCCAGCAGCTTAGGACCCTCCTACCGACAGGGAAAACAGTACTTC. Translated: CASSLGPSYRQGKQYF.

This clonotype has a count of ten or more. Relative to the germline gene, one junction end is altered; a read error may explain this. CDR3 coding DNA: TGCGCCAGCAGTGCGACGGGACAAGAGACCCAGTACTTC. Its protein is CASSATGQETQYF. V gene TRBV5-4 combines with J gene TRBJ2-5, with a possible D match to TRBD2 (5 bases). From germline, CDR1 is SGHNT and CDR2 YYREEE (reference sequence). The CDR3 is 13 amino acids.

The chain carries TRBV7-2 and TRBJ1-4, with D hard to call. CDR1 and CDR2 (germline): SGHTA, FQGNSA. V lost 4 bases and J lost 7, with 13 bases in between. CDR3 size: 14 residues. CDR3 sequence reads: CASSWRPGGEKLFF. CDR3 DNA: TGTGCCAGCAGCTGGCGCCCGGGAGGTGAAAAACTGTTTTTT.